Below are 5 T cell receptor beta chains sequenced from a single sample in a study of STAT5B mutations in CD4+ large granular lymphocyte leukemia. Here immunoSEQ multiplex PCR was the method, and the copy in TCRdb shows in-frame clones only, minus some. This table has tens of thousands of clones, around 70% appearing once. Sequenced sample: CD4+ T cells from blood buffy coats. These receptors all stem from a human donor in good health.

This chain links TRBV7-2 with TRBJ2-5, with D possibly being TRBD2 (5 bases). Germline V CDR1 and CDR2: SGHTA, FQGNSA. Trimming pared 5 bases from V and 7 bases from J, leaving 14 bases between. CDR3 length equals 13 residues. As DNA, the CDR3 is TGTGCCAGCAGCCGACGGACTCCACCGACCCAGTACTTC. This gives the protein CASSRRTPPTQYF.

J is TRBJ2-5 and V is TRBV5-5; 10 bases fit TRBD2. Losses at the gene ends were 0 bases for V and 5 bases for J; bases not matched to a gene: 4. The CDR3 consists of 15 residues. In germline, CDR1 is SGHKS, CDR2 YYEKEE (reference sequence). The CDR3 DNA reads as TGTGCCAGCAGCTTGGGCAGCGGGGGGGCGGAGACCCAGTACTTC. It specifies CASSLGSGGAETQYF.

The chain combines TRBV19 with TRBJ1-1; 7 bases are a match to TRBD1. V dropped 5 bases and J dropped 0; count of bases not matched to a gene: 3. CDR1 is LNHDA, CDR2 SQIVND, per germline (reference sequence). The CDR3 contains 14 residues. In DNA form, the CDR3 reads TGTGCCAGTAGTCCACAGGGGATGAACACTGAAGCTTTCTTT. Protein sequence: CASSPQGMNTEAFF.

A remark on this clone: A junction end diverges from the germline sequence, so it may reflect a read error. The genes are TRBV7-7 and TRBJ2-5; TRBD2 agrees at 8 bases. Germline assignment: CDR1 SSHAT and CDR2 FNYEAQ (reference sequence). The CDR3 loop spans 13 amino acids. The CDR3 here is CASSFAGGETQYF. CDR3 DNA sequence: TGTGCTAGCAGCTTTGCGGGGGGCGAGACCCAGTACTTC. Variable domain in full (rest from reference TRBV7-7 and TRBJ2-5): GAGVSQSPRYKVTKRGQDVTLRCDPISSHATLYWYQQALGQGPEFLTYFNYEAQPDKSGLPSDRFSAERPEGSISTLTIQRTEQRDSAMYRCASSFAGGETQYFGPGTRLLVL.

This clone was detected only once. The CDR3 sequence: CSAPPQETQYF. CDR3 DNA: TGCAGTGCCCCCCCCCAAGAGACCCAGTACTTC. The rearrangement links TRBV20-1 to TRBJ2-5; D call uncertain. This CDR3 region has 11 residues. V dropped 6 bases and J dropped 1 base, with 6 bases sitting between them. Germline values: CDR1 DFQATT, CDR2 SNEGSKA (reference sequence).